This T cell receptor (beta chain) was sequenced for a study of early T cells in non-severe SARS-CoV-2 infection. This clonotype was seen only a few times. At one boundary the junction diverges from the germline segment, which might be a read error. The germline CDR1 and CDR2 sequences are LGHNA and YSLEER. CDR3 length: 14 residues. Individual cDNA molecules received unique molecular identifiers. In TCRdb, the 5' RACE reads were re-called with MiXCR into one record per CDR3 protein. Of 65,000 to 95,000 distinct CDR3 sequences in the sample, 9.5% to 15% were seen once. The rearrangement joins TRBV4-3 to TRBJ1-1; 8 nucleotides match TRBD1. The sample was whole blood, taken at baseline. The sequence came from an adult who was a healthcare worker with PCR-confirmed SARS-CoV-2 infection or an uninfected control (not recorded which). The donor label of this sample is uncertain. The CDR3 loop is CANSRRGGQGDAFF. Here the CDR3 DNA reads TGCGCCAACAGCCGCCGGGGAGGACAGGGCGACGCTTTCTTT.